Each of the 10 T cell receptor beta chains below was sequenced from the same sample in a study of human T cells and chemical hapten exposure. Time point of the sample: patch test 2, 6 weeks after DPC sensitization. As for treatment: therapeutic diphenylcyclopropenone sensitization with weekly scalp DPC. TCRdb analysed the RACE reads with MiXCR anew, one entry per CDR3 protein. The table lists about 110,000 distinct CDR3 sequences, approximately 8.8% of them singletons. The source material was whole blood, sampled in connection with sensitization to the hapten diphenylcyclopropenone (DPC). The source of these receptors is a woman in her thirties or forties with alopecia areata. Some clones in this sample may be carry-over from other donors' samples.

This clonotype was seen a handful of times. The V gene is TRBV18, the J gene TRBJ1-5, with D perhaps matching TRBD1 (5 bases). Per germline, CDR1 KGHSH and CDR2 LQKENI. V shed 3 bases and J shed 5 bases, with 14 bases lying between them. This CDR3 spans 15 amino acids. The CDR3 DNA is TGTGCCAGCTCACCCGCCGGGGCGGCAGATCAGCCCCAGCATTTT. This encodes CASSPAGAADQPQHF.

This clonotype occurred many times. The V gene is TRBV7-9, the J gene TRBJ1-6; a weak D match, TRBD1 (5 bases). The CDR3 has 14 amino acids. Per the germline V gene, CDR1 is SEHNR and CDR2 is FQNEAQ (reference sequence). Trimming cost V 1 base and J 7 bases, with 8 bases left between them. As DNA, the CDR3 is TGTGCCAGCAGCTTAGTGACAGCCAATTCACCCCTCCACTTT. Translated, it gives CASSLVTANSPLHF.

This sequence joins TRBV6-2 or TRBV6-3 and TRBJ2-2, with D maybe TRBD1 (6 bases). The CDR3 contains 16 residues. Germline CDR1 is MNHEY and CDR2 is SVGEGT. The germline V and J ends were trimmed by 6 bases and 3 bases, with 17 bases remaining between them. CDR3 region: CASSSHFGGDTGELFF. CDR3 sequence (DNA): TGTGCCAGCAGCTCTCACTTTGGGGGCGACACCGGGGAGCTGTTTTTT.

This clonotype was counted many times. The genes are TRBV6-1 and TRBJ1-5; tentative D call: TRBD1 (6 bases). The CDR3 is 16 amino acids. V was shortened by 0 bases and J by 4 bases, with 13 bases between the two germline ends. Germline CDR1 MNHNS, CDR2 SASEGT. CDR3 in DNA: TGTGCCAGCAGTGAAGCAAGGGGGGCGAGTAATCAGCCCCAGCATTTT. Protein product: CASSEARGASNQPQHF.

This clonotype was picked up many times. This chain links TRBV7-9 with TRBJ1-4; the D is unclear. Deletions cut 5 bases from V and 3 bases from J, with 4 bases between. This CDR3 comprises 12 residues. Germline CDR1 SEHNR, CDR2 FQNEAQ (reference sequence). CDR3 region: CASSRPNEKLFF. The CDR3 DNA follows: TGTGCCAGCAGCAGGCCTAATGAAAAACTGTTTTTT.

The rearrangement links TRBV20-1 to TRBJ2-7; 11 bases align to TRBD2. V trimming: 4 bases; J trimming: 3 bases; junction bases outside the gene matches: 5. Germline loops: CDR1 DFQATT, CDR2 SNEGSKA (reference sequence). This CDR3 is built from 14 residues. The CDR3 sequence: CSATTSGGVYEQYF. In DNA form, the CDR3 reads TGCAGTGCTACCACTAGCGGGGGCGTCTACGAGCAGTACTTC.

With regard to this clonotype: A much larger clone differs by one base, so this may be a read error. This chain connects TRBV19 to TRBJ1-1, with D possibly TRBD1 on 5 matching bases. This CDR3 spans 14 amino acids. Germline values: CDR1 LNHDA, CDR2 SQIVND (reference sequence). V shed 7 bases and J shed 4 bases, with 16 bases lying between them. The CDR3 sequence: CASTWGLTSTEAFF. CDR3 sequence (DNA): TGTGCCAGTACCTGGGGACTCACGAGCACTGAAGCTTTCTTT.

V is TRBV5-5 and J is TRBJ1-6; D is uncertain. Germline V lookup: CDR1 SGHKS, CDR2 YYEKEE (reference sequence). The CDR3 contains 13 residues. Trimming removed 1 base at V and 9 bases at J, with 8 bases between. CDR3: CASSLLSGSPLHF. The DNA for the CDR3 is TGTGCCAGCAGCTTGTTGTCCGGTTCACCCCTCCACTTT.

CDR3 residues: CASSFRSGRRGTEAFF. For the CDR3, the DNA is TGTGCCAGCAGTTTTCGGTCAGGGAGGAGGGGCACTGAAGCTTTCTTT. The chain employs TRBV27 and TRBJ1-1; tentative D call: TRBD1 (5 bases). The CDR3 has 16 amino acids. Per the germline V gene, CDR1 is MNHEY and CDR2 is SMNVEV (reference sequence). V was pared by 3 bases and J by 4 bases, with 18 bases between.

This clonotype was seen a handful of times. V gene TRBV6-5 combines with J gene TRBJ1-5; D perhaps matches TRBD1 (6 bases). Trimming shortened V by 6 bases and J by 1 base, and 10 bases separated the two germline ends. The CDR3 sequence is 14 residues long. CDR1 is MNHEY and CDR2 is SVGAGI in the germline V gene. This CDR3 reads CASSKGGSNQPQHF. The CDR3 DNA is TGTGCCAGCAGCAAGGGGGGGAGCAATCAGCCCCAGCATTTT.